This T cell receptor beta chain is drawn from a study of blood T cell repertoires in COVID-19. At the level of the study: Acute-phase and convalescent COVID-19 samples originated in the United States, Italy and Spain.

The CDR3 covers 14 residues. V was clipped by 3 bases and J by 2 bases, with 10 bases between them. Germline V lookup: CDR1 MNHNS, CDR2 SASEGT. Original processing methods: Estimation of nucleated cell counts relied on the amplification of reference gene primers. Here immunoSEQ multiplex PCR was the method, and the copy in TCRdb shows in-frame clones only, minus some. V and J calls and clone size are given by that table; D and trimming were obtained from the DNA. The sample carries approximately 240,000 clones, around 82% recorded once. The chain is built from TRBV6-1 and TRBJ2-5; D gene ambiguous. Material: peripheral blood. The clonotype was recovered from a woman older than 75 with active or convalescent COVID-19. The CDR3 region has the DNA TGTGCCAGCAGTGATCCCGGCGGACAAGAGACCCAGTACTTC. Its protein product is CASSDPGGQETQYF.